Below, 20 T cell receptor beta chains from the same sample are listed, as sequenced in a study of T cells in Graves' hyperthyroidism and ophthalmopathy. TCR beta CDR3 region amplification was performed from RNA transcripts. The primer set for the first-round RT-PCR of the TCR CDR3 was HTBI. MiXCR, applied by TCRdb to the multiplex PCR reads, yields one record per CDR3 protein. The data show roughly 720,000 distinct CDR3 sequences, 17% seen once. The sample consisted of blood. The receptors shown here come from a man aged 50 or older with Graves' hyperthyroidism.

There are many counts of this clonotype. The rearrangement links TRBV12-3 or TRBV12-4 to TRBJ2-3, with 11 bases that match TRBD2. The CDR3 contains 17 residues. Trimming removed 0 bases from V and 0 bases from J; junction bases left unmatched: 2. CDR3 region: CASSLAGLAVSTDTQYF. CDR3 DNA sequence: TGTGCCAGCAGTTTAGCGGGACTAGCGGTTAGCACAGATACGCAGTATTTT.

In DNA, the CDR3 is TGTGCCACCAGTGATGGAACGTCATTAGTGGGCAATCAGCCCCAGCATTTT. As protein: CATSDGTSLVGNQPQHF. The chain links TRBV24-1 to TRBJ1-5; D is ambiguous. This CDR3 comprises 17 residues. Germline V CDR1 and CDR2: KGHDR, SFDVKD. Between the trimmed V and J ends, which lost 3 bases and 2 bases, there was a span of 16 bases.

This clonotype was seen a few times. The chain has TRBV29-1 and TRBJ1-6; possible D gene TRBD1, 6 bases. The V and J ends lost 4 bases and 7 bases respectively, with 8 bases between them. Germline loops: CDR1 SQVTM, CDR2 ANQGSEA. This CDR3 has 12 residues. The CDR3 sequence: CSVGTENSPLHF. The CDR3 region has the DNA TGCAGCGTTGGGACAGAGAATTCACCCCTCCACTTT.

This clonotype was seen repeatedly, ten times or more. This chain connects TRBV27 to TRBJ1-2; D not resolved. V lost 5 bases and J 5 bases, leaving 15 bases between the germline ends. CDR3 length: 14 amino acids. Germline V gene lookup returns CDR1 MNHEY and CDR2 SMNVEV (reference sequence). Here the CDR3 DNA reads TGTGCCAGCAGTCCCAATCCAATCCCATATGGCTACACCTTC. Translating gives CASSPNPIPYGYTF.

This clonotype has at least ten counts. This chain links TRBV13 with TRBJ2-1; D uncertain. The CDR3 has 13 residues. Per the germline V gene, CDR1 is PRHDT and CDR2 is FYEKMQ (reference sequence). V shed 3 bases and J shed 8 bases, with 11 bases lying between them. The CDR3 nucleotides read TGTGCCAGCAGCTTGCTAGTTGGGCATGAGCAGTTCTTC. As protein: CASSLLVGHEQFF. The full variable domain, rest sourced from reference TRBV13 and TRBJ2-1, is AAGVIQSPRHLIKEKRETATLKCYPIPRHDTVYWYQQGPGQDPQFLISFYEKMQSDKGSIPDRFSAQQFSDYHSELNMSSLELGDSALYFCASSLLVGHEQFFGPGTRLTVL.

With regard to this clonotype: One junction end disagrees with the germline gene, perhaps due to a read error. The chain couples TRBV7-8 to TRBJ1-1; D remains unclear. The CDR3 consists of 15 residues. Germline CDR1 and CDR2: SGHVS and FQNEAQ. The CDR3 loop reads CASILGRHPNTEAFF. CDR3 DNA: TGTGCCAGCATCTTAGGGAGACACCCGAACACTGAAGCTTTCTTT.

The rearrangement links TRBV20-1 to TRBJ1-1, with D possibly being TRBD1 (6 bases). Germline CDR1 reads DFQATT; CDR2 reads SNEGSKA (reference sequence). The CDR3 has 13 residues. Trimming took off 1 base at V and 4 bases at J, with 10 bases between the two ends. In DNA form, the CDR3 reads TGCAGTGCTAGAGTCCGGGGGCCCACTGAAGCTTTCTTT. Amino acid sequence: CSARVRGPTEAFF.

This chain joins TRBV10-3 and TRBJ2-6; tentatively, D is TRBD1 (6 bases). CDR3 size: 18 residues. V lost 7 bases, J lost 0 bases, and 19 bases lay in between. The germline V gene has CDR1 ENHRY and CDR2 SYGVKD. The CDR3 coding sequence is TGTGCCATCATGCCCCAGACAGGAAAGTTCTCTGGGGCCAACGTCCTGACTTTC. This encodes CAIMPQTGKFSGANVLTF.

This clonotype was recorded at least ten times. The CDR3 DNA reads TGCGCCAGCAGCCCTTCTAGCGGGGGCACAGATACGCAGTATTTT. Protein product: CASSPSSGGTDTQYF. The rearrangement uses TRBV5-1 and TRBJ2-3; 9 positions agree with TRBD2. V was pared by 4 bases and J by 1 base, with 4 bases of the junction left unmatched. The CDR3 runs 15 residues. CDR1 is SGHRS, CDR2 YFSETQ, per germline.

This clonotype appeared a few times. This chain joins TRBV6-1 and TRBJ2-5; TRBD2 aligns across 11 bases. Looked up from germline, CDR1 is MNHNS and CDR2 is SASEGT. V shed 6 bases and J 5 bases; nucleotides not matched to a gene: 11. The CDR3 runs 16 residues. The CDR3 reads CASRHTLAGGEETQYF. CDR3 sequence (DNA): TGTGCCAGCAGACACACGCTAGCGGGAGGCGAGGAGACCCAGTACTTC.

The chain uses TRBV7-9 and TRBJ2-1; 7 nucleotides match TRBD2. With V trimmed by 2 bases and J by 7 bases, 11 bases remained unmatched. From germline, CDR1 is SEHNR and CDR2 FQNEAQ (reference sequence). This CDR3 spans 16 amino acids. The CDR3 region is CASSLIAGPLGNEQFF. Here the CDR3 DNA reads TGTGCCAGCAGCTTAATAGCGGGTCCCCTAGGGAATGAGCAGTTCTTC.

There are many counts of this clonotype. The gene calls are TRBV6-1 and TRBJ2-2, with 11 nucleotides matching TRBD2. This CDR3 contains 16 residues. The V gene end was trimmed by 4 bases and the J gene end by 1 base; junction bases not matched to a gene: 2. CDR1 is MNHNS and CDR2 is SASEGT in the germline V gene. CDR3 DNA: TGTGCCAGCAGTGGGGGACTAGCGGAGAACACCGGGGAGCTGTTTTTT. This encodes CASSGGLAENTGELFF.

This clonotype was counted ten times or more. The genes are TRBV7-9 and TRBJ2-1, with TRBD2 matching over 9 bases. The germline V gene has CDR1 SEHNR and CDR2 FQNEAQ (reference sequence). The CDR3 runs 17 residues. Germline trimming cut 3 bases from V and 2 bases from J; bases unmatched to any gene: 8. In nucleotides, the CDR3 is TGTGCCAGCAGCTTCCCCCGGGCTAGCGGGACCTACAATGAGCAGTTCTTC. Translating gives CASSFPRASGTYNEQFF.

Details on this clonotype: This sequence may be a read error, since a much larger clone differs from it by one base. The V gene is TRBV28, the J gene TRBJ1-6; 7 nucleotides align to TRBD1. V shed 3 bases and J 11 bases; nucleotides not matched to a gene: 10. Germline assignment: CDR1 MDHEN and CDR2 SYDVKM. This CDR3 has 15 amino acids. CDR3 loop: CASSFEGARNPPLHF. The CDR3 nucleotides read TGTGCCAGCAGTTTTGAGGGGGCACGGAATCCACCCCTCCACTTT.

This clonotype was seen ten or more times. This rearrangement joins TRBV28 to TRBJ1-1; D is possibly TRBD1 (6 bases). CDR1 and CDR2 (germline): MDHEN, SYDVKM. The length of the CDR3 is 13 residues. Trimming removed 5 bases at V and 6 bases at J, with 13 bases between. Here the CDR3 reads CASSLDSLAEAFF. In nucleotides, the CDR3 is TGTGCCAGCAGTCTGGACAGTCTAGCTGAAGCTTTCTTT.

The sample holds many counts of this clonotype. The CDR3 nucleotides are TGTGCCAGCAGCCAAGAAGGGGCAGGAGAAAAACTGTTTTTT. Translation: CASSQEGAGEKLFF. The chain recombines TRBV4-2 with TRBJ1-4, with D perhaps matching TRBD1 (5 bases). Germline V lookup: CDR1 LGHNA, CDR2 YNFKEQ. Deletions cut 0 bases from V and 8 bases from J, with 10 bases between. CDR3 length: 14 residues.

This clonotype was seen ten or more times. The genes are TRBV7-4 and TRBJ2-5, with D possibly matching TRBD2 (6 bases). The germline gives CDR1 SGHVT, CDR2 SQSDAQ. The CDR3 is 16 residues long. Trimming removed 0 bases at V and 5 bases at J, with 16 bases between. The CDR3 coding sequence is TGTGCCAGCAGCTTAGCGCAGGAGGGGCGGAGGGAGACCCAGTACTTC. As protein: CASSLAQEGRRETQYF.

This clonotype came up many times. The V gene is TRBV20-1, the J gene TRBJ2-3; the match to TRBD2 covers 8 bases. The CDR3 is 15 amino acids. Germline assignment: CDR1 DFQATT and CDR2 SNEGSKA (reference sequence). V was pared by 0 bases and J by 4 bases, with 6 bases of the junction left unmatched. The CDR3 sequence: CSARDSGLEADTQYF. CDR3 DNA: TGCAGTGCTAGAGATTCGGGACTAGAGGCAGATACGCAGTATTTT.

There are many counts of this clonotype. This chain connects TRBV19 to TRBJ2-7; D possibly corresponds to TRBD1 (6 bases). Trimming cost V 5 bases and J 4 bases, with 24 bases left between them. There are 17 residues in the CDR3. CDR1 and CDR2 from the germline V gene are LNHDA and SQIVND (reference sequence). In DNA, the CDR3 is TGTGCCAGTAGTCTCGAAACGGGACACCCGTCTCCTTACGAGCAGTACTTC. Its protein is CASSLETGHPSPYEQYF. The full variable domain, with the rest looked up from reference TRBV19 and TRBJ2-7, is DGGITQSPKYLFRKEGQNVTLSCEQNLNHDAMYWYRQDPGQGLRLIYYSQIVNDFQKGDIAEGYSVSREKKESFPLTVTSAQKNPTAFYLCASSLETGHPSPYEQYFGPGTRLTVT.

The rearrangement uses TRBV9 and TRBJ2-3; 9 bases are shared with TRBD2. CDR1 SGDLS and CDR2 YYNGEE come from the germline V gene. The CDR3 totals 15 residues. The ends lost 4 bases at V and 4 bases at J; junction bases unmatched: 7. The CDR3 loop reads CASSPSGKSSDTQYF. In DNA, the CDR3 is TGTGCCAGCAGCCCTAGCGGGAAATCGTCAGATACGCAGTATTTT.